The T cell receptor beta chain under discussion was sequenced for a study of cytomegalovirus exposure and HLA in healthy donors. Study results and limitations: Reports indicated that the classifier achieved high specificity and sensitivity in diagnosing cytomegalovirus status. A previous analysis found most TCR beta V segments productive roughly 87% or roughly 30% of the time.

The study ran its PCR with 60 Vbeta and 13 Jbeta primers. The table came from immunoSEQ multiplex PCR; TCRdb's copy has only in-frame clones and leaves some out. The sample has roughly 150,000 clones, approximately 80% seen once. Notes on this clone: The antigen is undetermined. An end of the junction differs from the germline gene, which may be a read error.

Germline CDR1 and CDR2: LNHNV and YYDKDF (reference sequence). This CDR3 is 18 amino acids long. The sequenced sample was PBMCs. This TCR was sampled from a woman between 18 and 29 years old in good health and CMV-seronegative. This rearrangement joins TRBV15 to TRBJ2-4; 9 bases fit TRBD2. This CDR3 is CATSRERGGHGAKNSQYF. In DNA, the CDR3 is TGTGCCACCAGCAGAGAGCGGGGGGGCCATGGAGCCAAAAACAGTCAGTACTTC.